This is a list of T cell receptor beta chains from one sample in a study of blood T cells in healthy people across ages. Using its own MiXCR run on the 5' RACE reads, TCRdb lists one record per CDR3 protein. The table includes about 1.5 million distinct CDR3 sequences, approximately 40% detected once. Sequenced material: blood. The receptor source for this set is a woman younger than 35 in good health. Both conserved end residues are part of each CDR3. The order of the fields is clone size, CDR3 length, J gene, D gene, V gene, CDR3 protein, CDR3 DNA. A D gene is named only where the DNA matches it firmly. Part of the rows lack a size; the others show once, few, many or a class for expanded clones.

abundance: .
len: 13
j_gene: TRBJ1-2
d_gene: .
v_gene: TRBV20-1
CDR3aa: CSAVAGDVDGYTF
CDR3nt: TGCAGTGCCGTGGCAGGGGATGTGGATGGCTACACCTTC

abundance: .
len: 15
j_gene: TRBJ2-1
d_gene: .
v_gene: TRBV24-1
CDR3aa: CATSDWAGGLDEQFF
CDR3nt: TGTGCCACCAGTGATTGGGCAGGAGGGTTGGATGAGCAGTTCTTC

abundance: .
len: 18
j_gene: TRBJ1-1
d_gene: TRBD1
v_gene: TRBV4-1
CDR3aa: CASSQEVYTGGGDTEAFF
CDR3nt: TGCGCCAGCAGCCAAGAGGTATACACAGGGGGCGGTGACACTGAAGCTTTCTTT

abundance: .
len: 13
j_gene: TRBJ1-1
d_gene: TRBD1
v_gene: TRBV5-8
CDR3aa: CASSFVRGREAFF
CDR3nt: TGTGCCAGCAGCTTCGTCAGGGGGCGCGAAGCTTTCTTT

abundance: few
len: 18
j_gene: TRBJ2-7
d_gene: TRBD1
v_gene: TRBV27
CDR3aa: CASSLKATGYSFSYEQYF
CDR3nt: TGTGCCAGCAGTTTAAAAGCGACAGGGTACTCGTTTTCCTACGAGCAGTACTTC

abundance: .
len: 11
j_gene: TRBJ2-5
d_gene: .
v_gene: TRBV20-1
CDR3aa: CSATHQETQYF
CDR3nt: TGCAGTGCCACCCACCAAGAGACCCAGTACTTC

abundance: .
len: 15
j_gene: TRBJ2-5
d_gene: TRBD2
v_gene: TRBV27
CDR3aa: CASSSSGGFGNEQYF
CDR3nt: TGTGCCAGCAGTTCTAGCGGGGGGTTCGGCAATGAGCAGTACTTC

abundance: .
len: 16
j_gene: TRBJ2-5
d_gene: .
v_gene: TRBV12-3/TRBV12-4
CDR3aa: CASSWGGGAFRETQYF
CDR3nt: TGTGCCAGCAGTTGGGGAGGGGGGGCGTTTAGGGAGACCCAGTACTTC

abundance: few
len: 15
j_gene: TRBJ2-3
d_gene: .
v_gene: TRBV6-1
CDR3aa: CASSPRGDRQDTQYF
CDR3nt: TGTGCCAGCAGTCCCCGGGGCGACAGACAAGATACGCAGTATTTT

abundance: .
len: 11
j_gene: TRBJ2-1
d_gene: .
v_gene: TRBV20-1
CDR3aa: CLARDYNEQFF
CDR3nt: TGCCTAGCGAGGGACTACAATGAGCAGTTCTTC

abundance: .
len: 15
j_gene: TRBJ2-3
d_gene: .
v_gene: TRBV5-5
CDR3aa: CASSSMGASTDTQYF
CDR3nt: TGTGCCAGCAGCTCGATGGGGGCCAGCACAGATACGCAGTATTTT

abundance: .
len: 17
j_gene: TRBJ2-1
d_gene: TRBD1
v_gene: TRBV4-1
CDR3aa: CASSQASWDRPYNEQFF
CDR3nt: TGCGCCAGCAGCCAAGCATCCTGGGACAGGCCCTACAATGAGCAGTTCTTC

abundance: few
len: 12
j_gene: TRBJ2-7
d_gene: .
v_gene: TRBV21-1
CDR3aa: CASSKGTYEQYF
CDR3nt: TGTGCCAGCAGCAAAGGTACCTACGAGCAGTACTTC

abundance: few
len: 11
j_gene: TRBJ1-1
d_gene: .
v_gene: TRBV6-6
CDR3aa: CASGRGTEAFF
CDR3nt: TGTGCCAGTGGAAGGGGCACTGAAGCTTTCTTT

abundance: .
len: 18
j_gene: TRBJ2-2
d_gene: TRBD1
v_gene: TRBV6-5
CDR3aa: CASSYSHRGIGNTGELFF
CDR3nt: TGTGCCAGCAGTTACTCGCACAGGGGGATCGGGAACACCGGGGAGCTGTTTTTT

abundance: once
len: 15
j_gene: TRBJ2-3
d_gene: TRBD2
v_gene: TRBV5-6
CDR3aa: CASRPRGGPGDTQYF
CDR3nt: TGTGCCAGCAGGCCACGGGGGGGGCCTGGAGATACGCAGTATTTT

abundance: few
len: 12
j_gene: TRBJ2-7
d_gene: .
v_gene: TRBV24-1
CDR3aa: CATSGGSYEQYF
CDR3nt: TGTGCCACCAGTGGCGGCTCCTACGAGCAGTACTTC

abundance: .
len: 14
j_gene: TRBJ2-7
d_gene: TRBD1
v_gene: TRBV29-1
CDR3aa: CSVARQGLLGEQYF
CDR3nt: TGCAGCGTTGCACGACAGGGGTTGCTCGGCGAGCAGTACTTC

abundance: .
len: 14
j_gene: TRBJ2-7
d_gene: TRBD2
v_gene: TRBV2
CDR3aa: CATRVPGGGYEQYF
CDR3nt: TGTGCCACCCGAGTGCCTGGGGGAGGGTACGAGCAGTACTTC

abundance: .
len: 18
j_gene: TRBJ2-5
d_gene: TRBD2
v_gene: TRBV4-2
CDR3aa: CASSQALIPTSFVETQYF
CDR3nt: TGTGCCAGCAGCCAAGCCTTAATACCGACTAGCTTCGTAGAGACCCAGTACTTC

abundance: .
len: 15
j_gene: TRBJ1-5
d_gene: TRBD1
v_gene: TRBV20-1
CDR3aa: CSARRQGDVNQPQHF
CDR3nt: TGCAGTGCTAGACGGCAGGGGGACGTCAATCAGCCCCAGCATTTT

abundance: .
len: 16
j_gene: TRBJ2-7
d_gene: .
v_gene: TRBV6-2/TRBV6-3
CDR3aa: CASSYSTERPSYEQYF
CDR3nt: TGTGCCAGCAGTTACTCGACAGAAAGACCCTCCTACGAGCAGTACTTC

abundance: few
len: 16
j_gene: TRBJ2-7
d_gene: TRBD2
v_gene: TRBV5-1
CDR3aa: CASSFSSGASYNEQYF
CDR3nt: TGCGCCAGCAGCTTCTCTAGCGGGGCCTCCTACAATGAGCAGTACTTC

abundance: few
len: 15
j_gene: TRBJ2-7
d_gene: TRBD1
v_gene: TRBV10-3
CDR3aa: CASEGPGQGAYEQYF
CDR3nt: TGTGCCAGCGAGGGCCCGGGACAGGGGGCTTACGAGCAGTACTTC

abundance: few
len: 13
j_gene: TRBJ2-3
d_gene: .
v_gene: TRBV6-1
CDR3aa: CAVMKGGTDTQYF
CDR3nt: TGTGCCGTGATGAAGGGCGGCACAGATACGCAGTATTTT

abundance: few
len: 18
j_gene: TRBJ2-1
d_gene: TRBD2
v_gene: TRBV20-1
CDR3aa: CSAPGTSGSKGSYNEQFF
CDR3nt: TGCAGTGCGCCCGGGACTAGCGGGAGCAAAGGGTCCTACAATGAGCAGTTCTTC

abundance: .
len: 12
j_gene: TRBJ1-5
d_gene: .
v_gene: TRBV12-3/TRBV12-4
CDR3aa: CASSSQGREEHF
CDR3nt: TGTGCCAGCAGTTCCCAGGGGAGGGAAGAGCATTTT

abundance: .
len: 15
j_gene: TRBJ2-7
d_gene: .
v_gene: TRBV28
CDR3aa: CASSLPPSGGLEQYF
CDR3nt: TGTGCCAGCAGTTTGCCTCCCTCTGGTGGACTCGAGCAGTACTTC

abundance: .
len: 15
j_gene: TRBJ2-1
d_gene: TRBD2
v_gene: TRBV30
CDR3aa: CAWCTLAGENNEQFF
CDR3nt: TGTGCCTGGTGTACCCTAGCGGGAGAAAACAATGAGCAGTTCTTC

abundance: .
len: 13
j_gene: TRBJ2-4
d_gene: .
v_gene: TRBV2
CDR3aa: CASSEAEGGIQYF
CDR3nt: TGTGCCAGCAGTGAAGCCGAAGGGGGCATTCAGTACTTC

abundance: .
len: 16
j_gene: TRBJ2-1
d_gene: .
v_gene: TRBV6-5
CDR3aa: CASSRTDIAPYNEQFF
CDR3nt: TGTGCCAGCAGTCGGACGGATATAGCGCCCTACAATGAGCAGTTCTTC

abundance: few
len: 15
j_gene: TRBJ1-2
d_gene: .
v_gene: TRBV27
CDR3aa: CASSLSQGVAMGYTF
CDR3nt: TGTGCCAGCAGTTTATCGCAAGGGGTGGCTATGGGCTACACCTTC

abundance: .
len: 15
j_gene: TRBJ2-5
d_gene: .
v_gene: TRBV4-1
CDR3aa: CASSQDQLRGETQYF
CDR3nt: TGCGCCAGCAGCCAAGATCAGCTTAGGGGAGAGACCCAGTACTTC

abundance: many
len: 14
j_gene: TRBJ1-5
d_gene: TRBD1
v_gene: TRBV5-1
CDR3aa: CASSLDRGNQPQHF
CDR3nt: TGCGCCAGCAGCCTGGACAGGGGCAATCAGCCCCAGCATTTT

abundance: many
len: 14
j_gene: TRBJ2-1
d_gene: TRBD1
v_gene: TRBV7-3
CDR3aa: CASSLTGGYNEQFF
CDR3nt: TGCGCCAGCAGCTTGACAGGGGGCTACAATGAGCAGTTCTTC

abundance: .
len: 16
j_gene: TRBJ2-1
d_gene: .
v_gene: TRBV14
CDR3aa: CASSQFNSGMANEQFF
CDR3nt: TGTGCCAGCAGCCAATTTAATAGCGGAATGGCCAATGAGCAGTTCTTC

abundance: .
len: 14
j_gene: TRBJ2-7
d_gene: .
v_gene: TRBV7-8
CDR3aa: CASRPTPENYEQYF
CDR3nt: TGTGCCAGCAGGCCCACACCCGAAAACTACGAGCAGTACTTC

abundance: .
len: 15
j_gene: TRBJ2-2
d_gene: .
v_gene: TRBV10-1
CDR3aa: CASSERGARTGELFF
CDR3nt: TGCGCCAGCAGTGAGAGGGGGGCTCGGACCGGGGAGCTGTTTTTT

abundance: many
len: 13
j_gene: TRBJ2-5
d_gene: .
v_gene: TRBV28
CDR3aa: CASRAGSRETQYF
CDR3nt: TGTGCCAGCCGCGCAGGGTCTCGAGAGACCCAGTACTTC

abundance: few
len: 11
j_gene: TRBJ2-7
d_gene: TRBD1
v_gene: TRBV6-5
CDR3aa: CATGGPYEQYF
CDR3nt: TGTGCCACAGGGGGCCCTTACGAGCAGTACTTC

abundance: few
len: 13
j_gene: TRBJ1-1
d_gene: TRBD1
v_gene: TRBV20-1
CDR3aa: CSAPRTGEKGAFF
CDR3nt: TGCAGTGCTCCCCGGACAGGGGAGAAGGGAGCTTTCTTT

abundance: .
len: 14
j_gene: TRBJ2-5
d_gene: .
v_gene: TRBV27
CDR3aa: CASSSDLAYNEQYF
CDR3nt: TGTGCCAGCAGTTCGGACCTGGCGTACAATGAGCAGTACTTC

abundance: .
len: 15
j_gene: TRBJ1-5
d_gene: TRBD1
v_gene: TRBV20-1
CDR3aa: CSAPVLQGASQPQHF
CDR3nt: TGCAGTGCCCCCGTTCTACAGGGGGCGAGTCAGCCCCAGCATTTT

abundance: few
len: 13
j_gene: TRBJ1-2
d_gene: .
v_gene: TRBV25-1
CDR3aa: CASSDLTGNGYTF
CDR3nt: TGTGCCAGCAGTGACTTGACAGGAAACGGCTACACCTTC

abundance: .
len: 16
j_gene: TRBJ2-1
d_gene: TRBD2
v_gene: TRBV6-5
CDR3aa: CASSYSGLAGGSEQFF
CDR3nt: TGTGCCAGCAGTTACTCGGGACTAGCGGGGGGGAGTGAGCAGTTCTTC

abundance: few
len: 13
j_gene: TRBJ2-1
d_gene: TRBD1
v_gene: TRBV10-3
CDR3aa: CAADRGEGNEQFF
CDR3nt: TGTGCCGCCGACAGGGGAGAGGGCAATGAGCAGTTCTTC

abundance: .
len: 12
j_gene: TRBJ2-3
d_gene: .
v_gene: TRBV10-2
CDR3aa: CASRGSADTQYF
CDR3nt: TGCGCCAGCAGGGGCTCGGCGGATACGCAGTATTTT

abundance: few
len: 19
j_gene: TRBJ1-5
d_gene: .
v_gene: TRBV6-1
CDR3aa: CASSHPGFRQLLREEPQHF
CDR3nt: TGTGCCAGCAGCCACCCCGGGTTTCGGCAGCTCCTCAGGGAGGAGCCCCAGCATTTT

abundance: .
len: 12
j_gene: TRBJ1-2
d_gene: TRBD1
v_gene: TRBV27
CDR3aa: CATGDRAYGYTF
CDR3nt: TGTGCCACCGGCGACAGGGCCTATGGCTACACCTTC

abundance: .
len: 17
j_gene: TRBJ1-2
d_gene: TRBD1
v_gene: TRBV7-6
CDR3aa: CASSLGGTGSLGYGYTF
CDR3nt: TGTGCCAGCAGCTTAGGAGGGACAGGGTCTTTGGGCTATGGCTACACCTTC